This TCR beta chain was identified in a study of shared clonotypes between healthy human individuals. Produced via immunoSEQ multiplex PCR; TCRdb's table is partial and in-frame only. The sample contains around 980,000 clones, about four fifths of which appear only once. On this clone: The antigen remains undetermined.

Study results and caveats: Clonotypes not shared had lower generation probabilities than those common to all four donors.

Trimming pared 7 bases from V and 8 bases from J, leaving 24 bases between. Germline loops: CDR1 SQVTM, CDR2 ANQGSEA. There are 15 residues in the CDR3. The material sequenced was memory CD4+ T cells from PBMCs. The sample's subset: CD45RA-negative fraction. This receptor was taken from a man between 18 and 35 years old in good health. Some clones in this sample may be carry-over from other donors' samples. The chain joins TRBV29-1 to TRBJ1-3; D possibly corresponds to TRBD1 (5 bases). In DNA, the CDR3 is TGCAGCGCTTCAGTCCACGGGTCGGGGGAGGACACCATATATTTT. Its translation: CSASVHGSGEDTIYF.